This paragraph covers one T cell receptor (beta chain) sequence. This specimen belongs to a study of immune evolution from preneoplasia to lung adenocarcinoma. Assay: immunoSEQ multiplex PCR; the TCRdb copy retains only in-frame clones and omits some. The sample holds about 16,000 clones; around 88% are singletons and the top ten take 2.5% to 3%. The V end was cut by 3 bases, the J end by 2 bases, with 10 bases between. This CDR3 is 14 amino acids long. Looked up from germline, CDR1 is SQVTM and CDR2 is ANQGSEA. The chain recombines TRBV29-1 with TRBJ1-4; possibly TRBD1 for D (5 bases). This sequence originates from a person aged 70 to 80 with invasive lung adenocarcinoma. The sample was FFPE invasive lung adenocarcinoma tissue. The CDR3 nucleotides read TGCAGCGTTGAGGGGGGAGCTACTAATGAAAAACTGTTTTTT. Translation gives CSVEGGATNEKLFF.